This TCR beta chain was identified during a study of blood T cell repertoires in COVID-19. Overall study: Material from acute and convalescent COVID-19 was sourced from the United States, Italy and Spain. In each case, the material was cDNA or gDNA derived from T cells, B-cell-depleted T cells, or PBMCs.

Clones were sequenced by immunoSEQ multiplex PCR, and TCRdb holds only the in-frame ones, with some missing. The sample lists some 50,000 clones, approximately 80% occurring once. This CDR3 spans 15 amino acids. CDR1 and CDR2 (germline): SGHRS, YFSETQ. V was clipped by 3 bases and J by 4 bases; unmatched bases: 3. This clone was counted between two and nine times. The chain combines TRBV5-1 with TRBJ2-7; the match to TRBD2 covers 14 bases. Sequencing input: peripheral blood. The source is a human donor with active or convalescent COVID-19. The donor label of this sample is uncertain. Here the CDR3 reads CASSSGLAGEYEQYF. The CDR3 region has the DNA TGCGCCAGCAGCTCGGGACTAGCGGGAGAGTACGAGCAGTACTTC.